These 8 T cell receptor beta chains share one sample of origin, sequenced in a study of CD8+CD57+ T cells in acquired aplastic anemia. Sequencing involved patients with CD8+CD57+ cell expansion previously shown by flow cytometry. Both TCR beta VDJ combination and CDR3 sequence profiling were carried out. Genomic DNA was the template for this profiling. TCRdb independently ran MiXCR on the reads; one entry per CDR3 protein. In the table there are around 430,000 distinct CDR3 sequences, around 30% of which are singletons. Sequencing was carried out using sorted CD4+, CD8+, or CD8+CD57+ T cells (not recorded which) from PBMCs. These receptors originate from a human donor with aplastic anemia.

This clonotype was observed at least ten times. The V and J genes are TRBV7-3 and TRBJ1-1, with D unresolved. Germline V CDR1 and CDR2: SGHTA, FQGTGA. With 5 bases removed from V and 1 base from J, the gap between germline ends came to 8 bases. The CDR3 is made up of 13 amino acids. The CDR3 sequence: CASSAGKNTEAFF. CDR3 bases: TGTGCCAGCAGCGCCGGGAAGAACACTGAAGCTTTCTTT. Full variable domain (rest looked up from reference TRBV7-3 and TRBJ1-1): GAGVSQTPSNKVTEKGKYVELRCDPISGHTALYWYRQSLGQGPEFLIYFQGTGAADDSGLPNDRFFAVRPEGSVSTLKIQRTERGDSAVYLCASSAGKNTEAFFGQGTRLTVV.

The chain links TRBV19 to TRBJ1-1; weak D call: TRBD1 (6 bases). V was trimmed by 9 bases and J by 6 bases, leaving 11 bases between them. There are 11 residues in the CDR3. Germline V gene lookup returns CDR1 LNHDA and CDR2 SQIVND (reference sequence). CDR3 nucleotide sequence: TGTGCCAGCGCTGCAGGGGCTGAAGCTTTCTTT. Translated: CASAAGAEAFF.

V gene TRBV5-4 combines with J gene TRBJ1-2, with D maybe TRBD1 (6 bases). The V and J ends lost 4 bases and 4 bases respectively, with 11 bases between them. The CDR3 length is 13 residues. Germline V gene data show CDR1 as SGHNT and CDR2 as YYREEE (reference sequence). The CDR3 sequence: CASSADSLYGYTF. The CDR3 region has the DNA TGTGCCAGCAGCGCGGACAGTCTCTATGGCTACACCTTC.

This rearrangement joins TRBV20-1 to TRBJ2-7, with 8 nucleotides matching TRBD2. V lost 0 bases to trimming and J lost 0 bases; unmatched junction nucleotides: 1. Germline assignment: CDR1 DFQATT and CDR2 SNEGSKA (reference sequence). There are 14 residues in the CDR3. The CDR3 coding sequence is TGCAGTGCTAGAGACGGGACTAGCTCCTACGAGCAGTACTTC. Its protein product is CSARDGTSSYEQYF.

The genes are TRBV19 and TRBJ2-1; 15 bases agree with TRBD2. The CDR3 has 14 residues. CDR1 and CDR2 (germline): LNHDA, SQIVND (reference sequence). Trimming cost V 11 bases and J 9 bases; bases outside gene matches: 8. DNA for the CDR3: TGTGCCTCTCGGACTAGCGGGGGGGCAGGTGAGCAGTTCTTC. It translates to CASRTSGGAGEQFF.

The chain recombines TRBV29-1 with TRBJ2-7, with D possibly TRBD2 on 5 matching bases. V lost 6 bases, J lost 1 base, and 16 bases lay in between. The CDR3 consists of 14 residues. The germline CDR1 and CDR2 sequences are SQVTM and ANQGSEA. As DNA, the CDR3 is TGCAGCGTAGAACCCGGGATAAAGTCCTACGAGCAGTACTTC. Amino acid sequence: CSVEPGIKSYEQYF.

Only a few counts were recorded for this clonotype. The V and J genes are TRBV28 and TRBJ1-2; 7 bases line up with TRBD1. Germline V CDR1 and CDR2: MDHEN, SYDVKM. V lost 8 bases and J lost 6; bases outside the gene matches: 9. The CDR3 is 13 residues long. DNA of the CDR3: TGTGCCAGCCGTCGACAGGGCGGGAATGGCTACACCTTC. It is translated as CASRRQGGNGYTF.

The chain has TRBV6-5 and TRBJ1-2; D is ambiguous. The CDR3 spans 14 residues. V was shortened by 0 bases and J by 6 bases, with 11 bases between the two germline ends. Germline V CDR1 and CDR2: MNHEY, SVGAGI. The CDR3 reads CASSYSFAGDGYTF. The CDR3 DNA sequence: TGTGCCAGCAGTTACTCGTTCGCGGGCGATGGCTACACCTTC.